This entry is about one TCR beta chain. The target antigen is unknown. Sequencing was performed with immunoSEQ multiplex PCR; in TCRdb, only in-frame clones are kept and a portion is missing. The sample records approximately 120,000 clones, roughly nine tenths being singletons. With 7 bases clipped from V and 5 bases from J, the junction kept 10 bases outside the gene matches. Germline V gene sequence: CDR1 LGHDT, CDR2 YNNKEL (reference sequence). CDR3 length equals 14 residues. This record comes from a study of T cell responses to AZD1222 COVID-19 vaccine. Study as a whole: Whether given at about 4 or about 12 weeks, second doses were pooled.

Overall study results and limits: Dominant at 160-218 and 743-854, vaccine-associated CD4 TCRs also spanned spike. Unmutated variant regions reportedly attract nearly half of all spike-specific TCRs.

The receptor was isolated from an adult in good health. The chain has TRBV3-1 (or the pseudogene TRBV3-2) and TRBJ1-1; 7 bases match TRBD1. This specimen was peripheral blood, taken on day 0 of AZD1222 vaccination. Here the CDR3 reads CASTPGDSSTEAFF. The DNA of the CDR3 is TGTGCCAGCACACCAGGGGACAGTTCGACTGAAGCTTTCTTT.